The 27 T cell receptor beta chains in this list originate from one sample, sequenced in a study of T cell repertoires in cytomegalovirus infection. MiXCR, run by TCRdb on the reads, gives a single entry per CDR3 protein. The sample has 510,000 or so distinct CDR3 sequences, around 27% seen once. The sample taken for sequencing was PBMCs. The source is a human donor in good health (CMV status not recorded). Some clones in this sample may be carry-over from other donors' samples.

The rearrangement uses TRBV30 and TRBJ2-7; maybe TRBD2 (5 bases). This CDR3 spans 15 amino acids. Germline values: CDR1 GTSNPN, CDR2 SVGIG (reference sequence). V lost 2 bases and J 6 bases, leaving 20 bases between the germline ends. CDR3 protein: CAWSNTGSRSSEQYV. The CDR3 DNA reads TGTGCCTGGAGTAATACGGGGAGTAGGTCTTCCGAGCAGTACGTC.

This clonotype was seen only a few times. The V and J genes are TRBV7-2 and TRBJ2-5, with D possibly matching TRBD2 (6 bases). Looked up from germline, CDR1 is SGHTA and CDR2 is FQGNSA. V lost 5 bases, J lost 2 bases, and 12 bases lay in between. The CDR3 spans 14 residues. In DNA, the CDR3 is TGTGCCAGCAGCGAACCCGGGGGACAAGAGACCCAGTACTTC. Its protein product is CASSEPGGQETQYF.

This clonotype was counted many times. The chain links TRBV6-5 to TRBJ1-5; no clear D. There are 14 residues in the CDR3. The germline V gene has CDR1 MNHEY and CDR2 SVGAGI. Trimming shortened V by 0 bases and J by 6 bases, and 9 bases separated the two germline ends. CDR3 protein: CASSYSSGSQPQHF. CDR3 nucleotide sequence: TGTGCCAGCAGTTACTCTAGCGGTTCTCAGCCCCAGCATTTT.

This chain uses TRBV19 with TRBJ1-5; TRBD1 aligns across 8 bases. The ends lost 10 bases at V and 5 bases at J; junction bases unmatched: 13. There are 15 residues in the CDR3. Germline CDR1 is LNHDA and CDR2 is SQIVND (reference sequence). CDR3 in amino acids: CATSRTTTGDQPQHF. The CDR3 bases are TGTGCCACCAGTCGAACCACGACAGGGGATCAGCCCCAGCATTTT.

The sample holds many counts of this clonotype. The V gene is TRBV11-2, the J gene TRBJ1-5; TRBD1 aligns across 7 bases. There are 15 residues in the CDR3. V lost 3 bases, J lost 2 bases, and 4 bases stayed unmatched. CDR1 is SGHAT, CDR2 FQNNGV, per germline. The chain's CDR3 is CASSFQGGGNQPQHF. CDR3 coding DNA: TGTGCCAGCAGCTTTCAGGGGGGGGGCAATCAGCCCCAGCATTTT.

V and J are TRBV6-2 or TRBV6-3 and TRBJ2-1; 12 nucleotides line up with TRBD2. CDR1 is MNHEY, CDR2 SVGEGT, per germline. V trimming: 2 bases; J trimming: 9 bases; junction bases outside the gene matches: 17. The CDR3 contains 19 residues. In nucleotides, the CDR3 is TGTGCCAGCAGTTACCCCGTGACTAGCGGGAGTGATCTTGGTAGTGAGCAGTTCTTC. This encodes CASSYPVTSGSDLGSEQFF.

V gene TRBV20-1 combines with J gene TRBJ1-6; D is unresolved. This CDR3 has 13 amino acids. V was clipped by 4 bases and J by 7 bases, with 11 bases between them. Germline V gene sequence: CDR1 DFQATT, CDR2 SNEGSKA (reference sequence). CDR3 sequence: CSAIGGVNSPLHF. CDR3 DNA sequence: TGCAGTGCTATTGGCGGGGTCAATTCACCCCTCCACTTT.

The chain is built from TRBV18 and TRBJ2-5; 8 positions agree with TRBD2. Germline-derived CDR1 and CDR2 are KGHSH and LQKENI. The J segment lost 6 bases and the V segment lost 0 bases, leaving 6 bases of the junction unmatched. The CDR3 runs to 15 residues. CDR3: CASSPPPGGPKTQYF. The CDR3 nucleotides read TGTGCCAGCTCACCACCGCCGGGAGGGCCGAAGACCCAGTACTTC.

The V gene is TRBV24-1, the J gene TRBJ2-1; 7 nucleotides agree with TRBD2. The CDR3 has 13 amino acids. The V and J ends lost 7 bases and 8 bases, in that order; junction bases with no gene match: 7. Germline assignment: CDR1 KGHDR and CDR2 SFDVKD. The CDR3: CATRASGYDEQFF. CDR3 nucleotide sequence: TGTGCCACCAGGGCTAGCGGTTATGATGAGCAGTTCTTC.

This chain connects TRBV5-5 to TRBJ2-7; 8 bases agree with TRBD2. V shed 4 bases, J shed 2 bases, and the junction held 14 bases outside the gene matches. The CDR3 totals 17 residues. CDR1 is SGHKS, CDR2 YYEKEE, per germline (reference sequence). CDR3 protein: CASSPRGAGDNTYEQYV. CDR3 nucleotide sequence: TGTGCCAGCAGCCCGCGGGGAGCGGGGGACAATACCTACGAGCAGTACGTC.

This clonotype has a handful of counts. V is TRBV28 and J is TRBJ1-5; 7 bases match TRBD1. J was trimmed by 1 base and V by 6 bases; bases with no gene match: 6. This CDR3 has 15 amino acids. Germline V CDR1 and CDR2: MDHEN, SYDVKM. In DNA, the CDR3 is TGTGCCAGCAGATCAGGGGGAAGGAGCAATCAGCCCCAGCATTTT. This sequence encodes CASRSGGRSNQPQHF.

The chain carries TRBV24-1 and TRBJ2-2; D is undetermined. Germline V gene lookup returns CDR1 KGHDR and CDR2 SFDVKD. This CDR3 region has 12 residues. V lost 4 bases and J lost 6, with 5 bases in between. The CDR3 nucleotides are TGTGCCACCAGTGACCGTCCCGGGGAGCTGTTTTTT. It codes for CATSDRPGELFF.

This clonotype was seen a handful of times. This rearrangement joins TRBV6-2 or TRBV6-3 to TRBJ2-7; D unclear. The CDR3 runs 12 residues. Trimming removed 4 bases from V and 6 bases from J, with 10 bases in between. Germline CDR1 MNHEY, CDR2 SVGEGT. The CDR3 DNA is TGTGCCAGCAGTTCGCCTAGTAGCGAGCAGTACTTC. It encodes CASSSPSSEQYF.

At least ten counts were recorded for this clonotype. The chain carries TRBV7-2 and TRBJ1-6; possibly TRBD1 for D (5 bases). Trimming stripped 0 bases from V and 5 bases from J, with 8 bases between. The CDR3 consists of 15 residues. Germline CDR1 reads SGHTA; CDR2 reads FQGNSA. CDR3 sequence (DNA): TGTGCCAGCAGCTTAGCTCGCAGGGATAATTCACCCCTCCACTTT. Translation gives CASSLARRDNSPLHF. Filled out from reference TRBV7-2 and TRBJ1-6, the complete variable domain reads GAGVSQSPSNKVTEKGKDVELRCDPISGHTALYWYRQSLGQGLEFLIYFQGNSAPDKSGLPSDRFSAERTGGSVSTLTIQRTQQEDSAVYLCASSLARRDNSPLHFGNGTRLTVT.

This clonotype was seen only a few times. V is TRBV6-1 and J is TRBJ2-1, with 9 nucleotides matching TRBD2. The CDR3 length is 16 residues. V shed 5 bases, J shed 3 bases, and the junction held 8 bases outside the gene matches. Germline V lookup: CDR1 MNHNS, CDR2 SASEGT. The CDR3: CASSPYGGRDYNEQFF. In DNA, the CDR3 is TGTGCCAGCAGTCCCTATGGCGGGAGGGACTACAATGAGCAGTTCTTC.

This chain's CDR3 is CAWSVRSGANVLTF. CDR3 in DNA: TGTGCCTGGAGTGTTCGGTCTGGGGCCAACGTCCTGACTTTC. The rearrangement uses TRBV30 and TRBJ2-6; D remains ambiguous. There are 14 residues in the CDR3. V dropped 0 bases and J dropped 1 base, with 4 bases sitting between them. Germline-derived CDR1 and CDR2 are GTSNPN and SVGIG (reference sequence).

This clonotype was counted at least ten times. The CDR3 coding sequence is TGTGCCAGCAGCGCGAATATTTGGCAGGTCATTTGGGAAGAGACCCAGTACTTC. This codes for CASSANIWQVIWEETQYF. V usage is TRBV7-9 and J usage is TRBJ2-5; no reliable D call. Germline loops: CDR1 SEHNR, CDR2 FQNEAQ (reference sequence). The CDR3 length is 18 residues. V lost 5 bases, J lost 3 bases, and 25 bases lay in between.

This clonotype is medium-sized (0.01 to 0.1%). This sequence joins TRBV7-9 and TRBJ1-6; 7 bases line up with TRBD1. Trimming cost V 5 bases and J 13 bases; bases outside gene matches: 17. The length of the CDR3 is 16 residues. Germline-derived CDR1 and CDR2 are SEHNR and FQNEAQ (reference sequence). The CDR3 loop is CASSPPAWQGGTPLHF. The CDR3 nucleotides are TGTGCCAGCAGCCCGCCGGCCTGGCAGGGGGGGACTCCCCTCCACTTT. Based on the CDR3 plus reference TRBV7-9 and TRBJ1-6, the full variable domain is DTGVSQNPRHKITKRGQNVTFRCDPISEHNRLYWYRQTLGQGPEFLTYFQNEAQLEKSRLLSDRFSAERPKGSFSTLEIQRTEQGDSAMYLCASSPPAWQGGTPLHFGNGTRLTVT.

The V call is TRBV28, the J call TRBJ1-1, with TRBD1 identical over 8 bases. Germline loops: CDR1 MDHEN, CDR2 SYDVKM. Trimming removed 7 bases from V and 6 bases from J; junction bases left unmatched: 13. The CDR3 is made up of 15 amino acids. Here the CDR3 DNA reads TGTGCCAGCACCCTGAGACAGGGGACTGCGGCTGAAGCTTTCTTT. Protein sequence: CASTLRQGTAAEAFF.

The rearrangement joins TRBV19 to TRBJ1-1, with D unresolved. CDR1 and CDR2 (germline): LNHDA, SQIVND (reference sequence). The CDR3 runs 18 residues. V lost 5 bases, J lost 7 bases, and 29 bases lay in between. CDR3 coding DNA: TGTGCCAGTAGTCCGACCAGTTTGGCGATCGGGGATGGGAGTGAAGCTTTCTTT. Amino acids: CASSPTSLAIGDGSEAFF. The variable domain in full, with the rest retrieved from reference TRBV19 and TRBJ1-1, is DGGITQSPKYLFRKEGQNVTLSCEQNLNHDAMYWYRQDPGQGLRLIYYSQIVNDFQKGDIAEGYSVSREKKESFPLTVTSAQKNPTAFYLCASSPTSLAIGDGSEAFFGQGTRLTVV.

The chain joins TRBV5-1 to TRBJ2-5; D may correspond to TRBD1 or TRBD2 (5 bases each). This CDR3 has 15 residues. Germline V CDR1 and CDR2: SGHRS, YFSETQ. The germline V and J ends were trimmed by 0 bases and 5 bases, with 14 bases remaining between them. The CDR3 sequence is CASSLVAGTRETQYF. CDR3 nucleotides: TGCGCCAGCAGCTTGGTTGCAGGGACGAGGGAGACCCAGTACTTC. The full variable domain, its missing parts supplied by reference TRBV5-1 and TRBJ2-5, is KAGVTQTPRYLIKTRGQQVTLSCSPISGHRSVSWYQQTPGQGLQFLFEYFSETQRNKGNFPGRFSGRQFSNSRSEMNVSTLELGDSALYLCASSLVAGTRETQYFGPGTRLLVL.

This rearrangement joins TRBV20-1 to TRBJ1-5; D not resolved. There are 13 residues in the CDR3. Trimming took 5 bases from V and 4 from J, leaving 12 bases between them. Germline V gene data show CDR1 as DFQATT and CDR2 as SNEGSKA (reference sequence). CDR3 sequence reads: CSAATDSNQPQHF. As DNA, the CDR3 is TGCAGTGCTGCGACGGATAGTAATCAGCCCCAGCATTTT.

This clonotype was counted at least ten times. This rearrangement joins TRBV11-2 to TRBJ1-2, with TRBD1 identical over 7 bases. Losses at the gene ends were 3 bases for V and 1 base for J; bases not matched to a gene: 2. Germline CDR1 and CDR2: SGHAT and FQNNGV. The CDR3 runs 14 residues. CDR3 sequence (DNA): TGTGCCAGCAGCTTGGCAGGGGGTAACTATGGCTACACCTTC. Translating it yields CASSLAGGNYGYTF.

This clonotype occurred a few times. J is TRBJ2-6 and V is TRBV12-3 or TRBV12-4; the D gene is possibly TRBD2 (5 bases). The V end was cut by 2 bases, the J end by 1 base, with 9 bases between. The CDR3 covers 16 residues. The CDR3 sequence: CASSLRGWSGANVLTF. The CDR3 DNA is TGTGCCAGCAGTTTACGGGGTTGGTCTGGGGCCAACGTCCTGACTTTC.

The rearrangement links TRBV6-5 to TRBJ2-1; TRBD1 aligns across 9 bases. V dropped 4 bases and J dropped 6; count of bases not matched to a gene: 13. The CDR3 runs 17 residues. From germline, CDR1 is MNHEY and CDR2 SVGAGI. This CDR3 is CASSSLPPGQGANEQFF. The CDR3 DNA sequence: TGTGCCAGCAGTTCCTTACCACCGGGACAGGGAGCCAATGAGCAGTTCTTC.

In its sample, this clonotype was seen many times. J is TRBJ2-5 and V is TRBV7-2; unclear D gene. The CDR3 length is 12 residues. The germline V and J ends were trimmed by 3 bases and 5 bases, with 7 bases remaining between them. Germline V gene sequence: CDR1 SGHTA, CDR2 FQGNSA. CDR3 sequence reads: CASSFASETQYF. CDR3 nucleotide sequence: TGTGCCAGCAGCTTCGCCTCGGAGACCCAGTACTTC.

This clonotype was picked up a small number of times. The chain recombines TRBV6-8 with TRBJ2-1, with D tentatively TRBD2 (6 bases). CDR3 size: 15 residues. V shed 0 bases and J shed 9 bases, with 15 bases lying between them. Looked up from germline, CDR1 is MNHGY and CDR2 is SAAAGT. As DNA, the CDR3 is TGTGCCAGCAGTTACTCTCTACTAGCTGAGGGTGAGCAGTTCTTC. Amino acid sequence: CASSYSLLAEGEQFF.